A single sample gave rise to the 9 T cell receptor beta chains below, sequenced in a study of sequential checkpoint blockade in melanoma. Libraries were prepared by immunoSEQ multiplex PCR; TCRdb keeps only in-frame clonotypes and omits some of them. The sample lists roughly 30,000 clones; 83% were seen once. Treatment in this sample: randomized to nivolumab then ipilimumab (arm A) or the reverse (arm B). Source: CD8+ T cells sorted from blood (inferred from file names), taken from a patient given nivolumab and ipilimumab in sequence. The receptors were gathered from a human donor with melanoma.

This chain joins TRBV13 and TRBJ2-1; possibly TRBD1 for D (6 bases). Trimming took off 2 bases at V and 10 bases at J, with 9 bases between the two ends. Germline V gives CDR1 PRHDT, CDR2 FYEKMQ (reference sequence). This CDR3 is 12 amino acids long. CDR3 DNA: TGTGCCAGCAGCTTAACAGGGACAGAGCAGTTCTTC. Its protein product is CASSLTGTEQFF.

The chain carries TRBV13 and TRBJ2-7; possibly TRBD1 for D (6 bases). This CDR3 has 12 amino acids. V was pared by 5 bases and J by 7 bases, with 12 bases between. Germline V gene sequence: CDR1 PRHDT, CDR2 FYEKMQ (reference sequence). In DNA form, the CDR3 reads TGTGCCAGCAGCCGTCAGGGGTGGGAGCAGTACTTC. It specifies CASSRQGWEQYF.

The chain links TRBV19 to TRBJ1-2; D is unclear. In germline, CDR1 is LNHDA, CDR2 SQIVND (reference sequence). There are 14 residues in the CDR3. Trimming stripped 3 bases from V and 0 bases from J, with 8 bases between. DNA for the CDR3: TGTGCCAGTAGTATTGTCGGTGCTAACTATGGCTACACCTTC. Protein sequence: CASSIVGANYGYTF.

As for this clone: The junction departs from germline at one end; a sequencing error may be responsible. Here the CDR3 reads CASSQDESYERYF. CDR3 coding DNA: TGCGCCAGCAGCCAAGATGAAAGCTACGAGCGGTACTTC. V usage is TRBV4-3 and J usage is TRBJ2-7; D is uncertain. The CDR3 covers 13 residues. Germline assignment: CDR1 LGHNA and CDR2 YSLEER.

The chain links TRBV5-8 to TRBJ2-5; D might be TRBD1 (6 bases). The J call may be wrong; the DNA end is better matched by TRBJ2-7. The germline V gene has CDR1 SGHTS and CDR2 YDEGEE. This CDR3 has 16 amino acids. The CDR3 sequence: CASSLGWTAATYEQYF. CDR3 bases: TGTGCCAGCAGCTTGGGGTGGACAGCCGCCACCTACGAGCAGTACTTC.

This chain uses TRBV27 with TRBJ2-7, with a weak D call TRBD1 (5 bases). The germline V gene encodes CDR1 MNHEY and CDR2 SMNVEV (reference sequence). The germline V and J ends were trimmed by 5 bases and 7 bases, with 15 bases remaining between them. The length of the CDR3 is 13 residues. DNA of the CDR3: TGTGCCAGCAGTCAAAGGGGCCGTCGGGAGCAGTACTTC. It is translated as CASSQRGRREQYF.

This clone was observed a single time. The CDR3 bases are TGCGCCAGCAGCCAGGGACTAGCGGGAGACGAGCAGTACTTC. Translating gives CASSQGLAGDEQYF. The chain employs TRBV5-1 and TRBJ2-7, with 14 bases lining up with TRBD2. V gave up 4 bases and J gave up 5 bases; unmatched junction bases: 2. This CDR3 spans 14 amino acids. Germline V gene data show CDR1 as SGHRS and CDR2 as YFSETQ. Based on the CDR3 plus reference TRBV5-1 and TRBJ2-7, the full variable domain is KAGVTQTPRYLIKTRGQQVTLSCSPISGHRSVSWYQQTPGQGLQFLFEYFSETQRNKGNFPGRFSGRQFSNSRSEMNVSTLELGDSALYLCASSQGLAGDEQYFGPGTRLTVT.

V and J are TRBV28 and TRBJ1-1, with D possibly TRBD1 on 5 matching bases. The CDR3 consists of 14 residues. Germline V gene lookup returns CDR1 MDHEN and CDR2 SYDVKM. V was pared by 3 bases and J by 0 bases, with 8 bases between. The CDR3 region is CASSFVGLNTEAFF. As DNA, the CDR3 is TGTGCCAGCAGTTTCGTGGGGCTGAACACTGAAGCTTTCTTT. The complete variable domain, with remaining parts taken from reference TRBV28 and TRBJ1-1, reads DVKVTQSSRYLVKRTGEKVFLECVQDMDHENMFWYRQDPGLGLRLIYFSYDVKMKEKGDIPEGYSVSREKKERFSLILESASTNQTSMYLCASSFVGLNTEAFFGQGTRLTVV.

A few counts support this clone. The chain recombines TRBV19 with TRBJ2-6, with 7 nucleotides matching TRBD2. Germline V gene data show CDR1 as LNHDA and CDR2 as SQIVND (reference sequence). The J segment lost 1 base and the V segment lost 9 bases, leaving 12 bases of the junction unmatched. The CDR3 totals 17 residues. The CDR3 DNA follows: TGTGCCAGCGGAGGGGTCTGGGGGGGGTCTGGGGCCAACGTCCTGACTTTC. Residues: CASGGVWGGSGANVLTF.